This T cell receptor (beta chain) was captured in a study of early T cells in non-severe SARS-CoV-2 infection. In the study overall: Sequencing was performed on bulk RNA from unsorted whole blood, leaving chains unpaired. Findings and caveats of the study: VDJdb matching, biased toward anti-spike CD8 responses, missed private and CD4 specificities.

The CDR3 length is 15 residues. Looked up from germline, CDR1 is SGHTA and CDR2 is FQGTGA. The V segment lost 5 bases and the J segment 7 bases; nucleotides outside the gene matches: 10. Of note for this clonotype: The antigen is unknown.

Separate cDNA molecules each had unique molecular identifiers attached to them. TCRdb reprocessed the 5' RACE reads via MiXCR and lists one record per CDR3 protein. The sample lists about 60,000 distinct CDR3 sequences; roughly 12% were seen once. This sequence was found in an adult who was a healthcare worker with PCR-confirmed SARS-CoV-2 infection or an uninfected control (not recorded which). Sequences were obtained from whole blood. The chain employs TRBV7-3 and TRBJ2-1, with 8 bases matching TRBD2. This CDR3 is CASSPRAGAGNEQFF. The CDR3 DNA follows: TGTGCCAGCAGCCCTAGAGCGGGGGCGGGGAATGAGCAGTTCTTC.